The 24 T cell receptor beta chains presented below share a single source sample, sequenced in a study of T cell responses to AZD1222 COVID-19 vaccine. TCRdb's table, derived via immunoSEQ multiplex PCR, lists solely in-frame clones and lacks some. The table records about 150,000 clones, roughly 93% of them present only once. This specimen was peripheral blood, taken 28 days after the second AZD1222 dose. These receptor sequences come from an adult who received the AZD1222 COVID-19 vaccine.

The genes are TRBV28 and TRBJ2-7; either TRBD1 or TRBD2 may supply D (6 bases each). This CDR3 spans 15 amino acids. Trimming shortened V by 5 bases and J by 2 bases, and 16 bases separated the two germline ends. Germline lookup yields CDR1 MDHEN and CDR2 SYDVKM. The CDR3 DNA sequence: TGTGCCAGCAGTCTTGGGGGGCGGGCAACCTACGAGCAGTACTTC. Translated, it gives CASSLGGRATYEQYF. Looking up the rest from reference TRBV28 and TRBJ2-7 gives the full variable domain: DVKVTQSSRYLVKRTGEKVFLECVQDMDHENMFWYRQDPGLGLRLIYFSYDVKMKEKGDIPEGYSVSREKKERFSLILESASTNQTSMYLCASSLGGRATYEQYFGPGTRLTVT.

The chain combines TRBV30 with TRBJ1-1; 9 bases map to TRBD1. The CDR3 contains 16 residues. Trimming took 2 bases from V and 2 from J; bases not matched to a gene: 9. From germline, CDR1 is GTSNPN and CDR2 SVGIG (reference sequence). The CDR3 DNA sequence: TGTGCCTGGAGTCTCCCTAGGGGACAGGGCAACACTGAAGCTTTCTTT. It yields the protein CAWSLPRGQGNTEAFF.

The chain has TRBV30 and TRBJ1-4, with 8 bases identical to TRBD1. V lost 6 bases to trimming and J lost 3 bases; unmatched junction nucleotides: 3. The CDR3 totals 13 residues. Germline-derived CDR1 and CDR2 are GTSNPN and SVGIG (reference sequence). The CDR3 DNA sequence: TGTGCCTGTCAGGGGGCTCCTAATGAAAAACTGTTTTTT. It codes for CACQGAPNEKLFF.

The chain is built from TRBV5-6 and TRBJ1-2; 7 positions agree with TRBD1. Germline assignment: CDR1 SGHDT and CDR2 YYEEEE. The CDR3 is made up of 14 amino acids. Germline trimming cut 6 bases from V and 6 bases from J; bases unmatched to any gene: 11. The CDR3 here is CASIPLRGRDGYTF. CDR3 bases: TGTGCCAGCATTCCTCTAAGGGGGCGAGATGGCTACACCTTC.

This CDR3 is CASRAQASTDTQYF. In DNA, the CDR3 is TGTGCCAGCCGTGCACAGGCTAGCACAGATACGCAGTATTTT. The rearrangement joins TRBV2 to TRBJ2-3, with D possibly TRBD1 on 5 matching bases. Germline V gene sequence: CDR1 SNHLY, CDR2 FYNNEI. V was cut by 8 bases and J by 0 bases, with 12 bases left in between. CDR3 length equals 14 residues. Full variable domain (outside the CDR3, taken from reference TRBV2 and TRBJ2-3): EPEVTQTPSHQVTQMGQEVILRCVPISNHLYFYWYRQILGQKVEFLVSFYNNEISEKSEIFDDQFSVERPDGSNFTLKIRSTKLEDSAMYFCASRAQASTDTQYFGPGTRLTVL.

This chain links TRBV10-3 with TRBJ1-5, with unresolved D. Between the trimmed V and J ends, which lost 0 bases and 5 bases, there was a span of 5 bases. The CDR3 has 13 amino acids. From germline, CDR1 is ENHRY and CDR2 SYGVKD. CDR3 region: CAISESGYQPQHF. DNA for the CDR3: TGTGCCATCAGTGAGTCCGGTTATCAGCCCCAGCATTTT.

The rearrangement joins TRBV19 to TRBJ1-5; D ambiguous. Trimming pared 9 bases from V and 2 bases from J, leaving 11 bases between. CDR3 size: 13 residues. The germline V gene encodes CDR1 LNHDA and CDR2 SQIVND (reference sequence). The CDR3 nucleotides are TGTGCCAGCAAAATCCGGGGCAATCAGCCCCAGCATTTT. The encoded protein is CASKIRGNQPQHF.

The genes are TRBV2 and TRBJ1-2, with D maybe TRBD1 (6 bases). The V gene's germline CDR1 is SNHLY and CDR2 FYNNEI. This CDR3 is built from 13 residues. V was clipped by 7 bases and J by 6 bases, with 15 bases between them. The CDR3 is CASTYGQGHGYTF. The CDR3 DNA reads as TGTGCCAGCACTTATGGGCAGGGGCATGGCTACACCTTC.

The chain recombines TRBV27 with TRBJ2-7, with 9 bases identical to TRBD2. This CDR3 has 12 residues. The germline CDR1 and CDR2 sequences are MNHEY and SMNVEV (reference sequence). Here the CDR3 DNA reads TGTGGGACGCGGGGGGGCACCTACGAGCAGTACTTC. Amino acid sequence: CGTRGGTYEQYF.

The rearrangement uses TRBV11-1 and TRBJ2-3; TRBD2 matches 13 bases. The germline V gene has CDR1 SGHAT and CDR2 FQDESV (reference sequence). The ends lost 5 bases at V and 6 bases at J; junction bases unmatched: 8. The CDR3 is 16 residues long. The CDR3 sequence: CASSDRTSGGQDTQYF. The DNA of the CDR3 is TGTGCCAGCAGCGACCGGACTAGCGGGGGTCAGGATACGCAGTATTTT.

The genes are TRBV19 and TRBJ1-2; 10 bases align to TRBD1. Germline V gene sequence: CDR1 LNHDA, CDR2 SQIVND (reference sequence). The CDR3 loop spans 16 amino acids. With 5 bases clipped from V and 7 bases from J, the junction kept 13 bases outside the gene matches. In DNA, the CDR3 is TGTGCCAGTAGTGGCAGACAGGGGGCGCCTTTGTGTGGCTACACCTTC. This encodes CASSGRQGAPLCGYTF.

The chain recombines TRBV5-1 with TRBJ2-1, with D unclear. The CDR3 runs to 13 residues. With 5 bases removed from V and 2 bases from J, the gap between germline ends came to 8 bases. Germline CDR1 is SGHRS and CDR2 is YFSETQ. CDR3: CASRGETYNEQFF. CDR3 coding DNA: TGCGCCAGCAGAGGAGAGACCTACAATGAGCAGTTCTTC.

The chain is built from TRBV12-5 and TRBJ1-1; D gene ambiguous. CDR1 and CDR2 from the germline V gene are LGHNT and FRNRAP. Trimming stripped 5 bases from V and 0 bases from J, with 10 bases between. This CDR3 has 14 residues. The CDR3 sequence: CASGTINMNTEAFF. CDR3 DNA sequence: TGTGCTAGTGGTACCATCAACATGAACACTGAAGCTTTCTTT.

Regarding this clone: Other DNA sequences from this sample encode an identical CDR3 as well. The rearrangement links TRBV4-2 to TRBJ2-3, with D uncertain. In germline, CDR1 is LGHNA, CDR2 YNFKEQ. The CDR3 has 14 amino acids. V dropped 1 base and J dropped 3 bases, with 8 bases sitting between them. The CDR3 DNA reads as TGTGCCAGCAGCCAAGGGGTTGGGACAGATACGCAGTATTTT. Protein: CASSQGVGTDTQYF.

The chain recombines TRBV24-1 with TRBJ1-5, with a tentative D call TRBD1 (5 bases). The CDR3 runs to 16 residues. V lost 0 bases and J 7 bases, leaving 15 bases between the germline ends. From germline, CDR1 is KGHDR and CDR2 SFDVKD. This CDR3 is CATSDLVAKGNQPQHF. CDR3 nucleotides: TGTGCCACCAGTGATTTGGTCGCTAAGGGGAACCAGCCCCAGCATTTT.

This chain connects TRBV11-2 to TRBJ1-2; 9 positions match TRBD1. The CDR3 runs to 17 residues. Per the germline V gene, CDR1 is SGHAT and CDR2 is FQNNGV. Trimming removed 0 bases from V and 6 bases from J; junction bases left unmatched: 11. The chain's CDR3 is CASSLEPGQGGMNGYTF. The CDR3 nucleotides read TGTGCCAGCAGCTTAGAGCCGGGACAGGGTGGTATGAATGGCTACACCTTC.

The gene calls are TRBV19 and TRBJ1-1; TRBD1 matches 9 bases. J lost 1 base, V lost 7 bases, and 7 bases had no gene match. The CDR3 runs to 15 residues. CDR1 LNHDA and CDR2 SQIVND come from the germline V gene (reference sequence). The CDR3 DNA reads TGTGCCAGTACCAACAGGGGACAGGGGAACACTGAAGCTTTCTTT. It is translated as CASTNRGQGNTEAFF.

This sequence joins TRBV3-1 (or the pseudogene TRBV3-2) and TRBJ1-2; TRBD1 is a possible D gene (5 bases). Germline loops: CDR1 LGHDT, CDR2 YNNKEL (reference sequence). This CDR3 is built from 16 residues. V shed 0 bases and J shed 7 bases, with 18 bases lying between them. In DNA, the CDR3 is TGTGCCAGCAGCCAAGAAGGAGGGGTCTGGCGGCGTGGCTACACCTTC. It translates to CASSQEGGVWRRGYTF.

V usage is TRBV7-2 and J usage is TRBJ1-1; no clear D. Germline assignment: CDR1 SGHTA and CDR2 FQGNSA. CDR3 size: 14 residues. The V end was cut by 5 bases, the J end by 4 bases, with 14 bases between. CDR3 sequence reads: CASSPTAWTTEAFF. Written as DNA, the CDR3 is TGTGCCAGCAGCCCAACGGCCTGGACCACTGAAGCTTTCTTT. The whole variable domain, remainder taken from reference TRBV7-2 and TRBJ1-1, is GAGVSQSPSNKVTEKGKDVELRCDPISGHTALYWYRQSLGQGLEFLIYFQGNSAPDKSGLPSDRFSAERTGGSVSTLTIQRTQQEDSAVYLCASSPTAWTTEAFFGQGTRLTVV.

V gene TRBV6-5 combines with J gene TRBJ2-7, with 10 bases identical to TRBD1. This CDR3 contains 15 residues. Germline V gives CDR1 MNHEY, CDR2 SVGAGI. V gave up 2 bases and J gave up 3 bases; unmatched junction bases: 4. CDR3 residues: CASSYIGTGVYEQYF. CDR3 in DNA: TGTGCCAGCAGTTACATCGGGACAGGGGTCTACGAGCAGTACTTC.

The chain is built from TRBV19 and TRBJ1-3; D call uncertain. The CDR3 has 12 residues. Germline-derived CDR1 and CDR2 are LNHDA and SQIVND (reference sequence). The germline V and J ends were trimmed by 9 bases and 3 bases, with 9 bases remaining between them. CDR3 sequence reads: CASSDNGNTIYF. The CDR3 DNA follows: TGTGCCAGCTCTGACAATGGAAACACCATATATTTT. Filled out from reference TRBV19 and TRBJ1-3, the complete variable domain reads DGGITQSPKYLFRKEGQNVTLSCEQNLNHDAMYWYRQDPGQGLRLIYYSQIVNDFQKGDIAEGYSVSREKKESFPLTVTSAQKNPTAFYLCASSDNGNTIYFGEGSWLTVV.

V usage is TRBV6-5 and J usage is TRBJ2-3; D is undetermined. The germline V gene encodes CDR1 MNHEY and CDR2 SVGAGI. Trimming took off 0 bases at V and 0 bases at J, with 4 bases between the two ends. The CDR3 extends over 14 amino acids. CDR3 DNA sequence: TGTGCCAGCAGTTACTCGTCAAGCACAGATACGCAGTATTTT. Its protein product is CASSYSSSTDTQYF.

CDR3 nucleotide sequence: TGTGCCAGCAGTGAAGCAGGGGGGGGGTCAACAGATACGCAGTATTTT. Residues: CASSEAGGGSTDTQYF. The chain combines TRBV6-1 with TRBJ2-3; tentatively, D is TRBD2 (7 bases). Deletions cut 0 bases from V and 3 bases from J, with 13 bases between. Germline values: CDR1 MNHNS, CDR2 SASEGT. CDR3 length: 16 residues.

V is TRBV19 and J is TRBJ2-7, with TRBD1 matching 7 bases. Unmatched junction bases numbered 7, after V lost 8 bases and J lost 0 bases. Germline lookup yields CDR1 LNHDA and CDR2 SQIVND (reference sequence). This CDR3 is built from 14 residues. Written as DNA, the CDR3 is TGTGCCAGTCGTAGAACAGGGGCCTCCTACGAGCAGTACTTC. Its protein is CASRRTGASYEQYF.